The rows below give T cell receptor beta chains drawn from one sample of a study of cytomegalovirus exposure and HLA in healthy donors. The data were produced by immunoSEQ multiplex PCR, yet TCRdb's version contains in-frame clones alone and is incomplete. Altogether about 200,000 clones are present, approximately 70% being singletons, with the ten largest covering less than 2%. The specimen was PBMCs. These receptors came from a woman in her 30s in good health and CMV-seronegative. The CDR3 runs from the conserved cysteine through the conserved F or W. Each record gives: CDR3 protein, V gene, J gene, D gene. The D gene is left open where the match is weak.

CDR3aa: CATRPGTLDSGADVLTF
v_gene: TRBV10-3
j_gene: TRBJ2-6
d_gene: .

CDR3aa: CASSLGDYTGELFF
v_gene: TRBV7-6
j_gene: TRBJ2-2
d_gene: .

CDR3aa: CASSLSGRGTGELFF
v_gene: TRBV5-1
j_gene: TRBJ2-2
d_gene: TRBD2

CDR3aa: CASSVDRGRGNTIYF
v_gene: TRBV5-1
j_gene: TRBJ1-3
d_gene: TRBD1

CDR3aa: CASSPLGPSLLYGDEKLFF
v_gene: TRBV28
j_gene: TRBJ1-4
d_gene: .

CDR3aa: CASSENIRNSPLHF
v_gene: TRBV10-1
j_gene: TRBJ1-6
d_gene: .

CDR3aa: CASSRGYGRENTEAFF
v_gene: TRBV27
j_gene: TRBJ1-1
d_gene: .

CDR3aa: CAVQGFDQPQHF
v_gene: TRBV10-3
j_gene: TRBJ1-5
d_gene: TRBD1

CDR3aa: CASSSGHPANTEAFF
v_gene: TRBV7-8
j_gene: TRBJ1-1
d_gene: .

CDR3aa: CASSLGDRGVREQYF
v_gene: TRBV11-2
j_gene: TRBJ2-7
d_gene: TRBD1

CDR3aa: CATSRRQLTNYGYTF
v_gene: TRBV15
j_gene: TRBJ1-2
d_gene: .

CDR3aa: CASSLDSTTNEKLFF
v_gene: TRBV5-1
j_gene: TRBJ1-4
d_gene: .

CDR3aa: CASSPRRDFYYEQYF
v_gene: TRBV18
j_gene: TRBJ2-7
d_gene: .

CDR3aa: CASRPGDSSNYGYTF
v_gene: TRBV6-1
j_gene: TRBJ1-2
d_gene: TRBD1

CDR3aa: CSATLETQYF
v_gene: TRBV20-1
j_gene: TRBJ2-5
d_gene: .

CDR3aa: CASSLVTGTYNEQFF
v_gene: TRBV5-1
j_gene: TRBJ2-1
d_gene: .

CDR3aa: CASSSGGAGTTDTQYF
v_gene: TRBV7-2
j_gene: TRBJ2-3
d_gene: TRBD2

CDR3aa: CASSEFGGEEETQYF
v_gene: TRBV25-1
j_gene: TRBJ2-5
d_gene: TRBD2

CDR3aa: CASSLARSGYRNEQYF
v_gene: TRBV11-2
j_gene: TRBJ2-7
d_gene: .

CDR3aa: CASSNGGLVDEQYF
v_gene: TRBV25-1
j_gene: TRBJ2-7
d_gene: .

CDR3aa: CASSYVPRYQETQYF
v_gene: TRBV2
j_gene: TRBJ2-5
d_gene: .

CDR3aa: CSISEPTSANNEQFF
v_gene: TRBV29-1
j_gene: TRBJ2-1
d_gene: TRBD2

CDR3aa: CASSLRQGAAEQYF
v_gene: TRBV5-6
j_gene: TRBJ2-7
d_gene: TRBD1

CDR3aa: CASSLPTYGVEKLFF
v_gene: TRBV21-1
j_gene: TRBJ1-4
d_gene: .

CDR3aa: CASSQDGGGAGTDTQYF
v_gene: TRBV4-1
j_gene: TRBJ2-3
d_gene: .

CDR3aa: CASKPGLHYGYTF
v_gene: TRBV27
j_gene: TRBJ1-2
d_gene: .